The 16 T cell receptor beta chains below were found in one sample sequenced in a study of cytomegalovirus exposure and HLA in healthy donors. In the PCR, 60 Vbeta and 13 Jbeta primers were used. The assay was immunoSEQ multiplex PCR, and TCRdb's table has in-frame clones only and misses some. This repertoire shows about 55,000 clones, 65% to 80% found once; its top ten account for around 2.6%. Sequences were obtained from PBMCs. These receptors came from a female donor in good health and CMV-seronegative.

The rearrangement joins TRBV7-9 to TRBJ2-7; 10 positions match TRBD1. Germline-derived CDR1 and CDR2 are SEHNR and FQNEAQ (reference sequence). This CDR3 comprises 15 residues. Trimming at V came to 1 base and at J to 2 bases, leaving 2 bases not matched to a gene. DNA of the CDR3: TGTGCCAGCAGCTTAGGCGGACAGGGGGCCTACGAGCAGTACTTC. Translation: CASSLGGQGAYEQYF.

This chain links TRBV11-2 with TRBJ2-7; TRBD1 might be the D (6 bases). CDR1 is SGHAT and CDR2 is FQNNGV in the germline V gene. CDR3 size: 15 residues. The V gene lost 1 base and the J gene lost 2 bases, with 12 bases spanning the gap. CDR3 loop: CASSLAATGAYEQYF. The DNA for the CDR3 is TGTGCCAGCAGCTTAGCGGCGACAGGAGCCTACGAGCAGTACTTC.

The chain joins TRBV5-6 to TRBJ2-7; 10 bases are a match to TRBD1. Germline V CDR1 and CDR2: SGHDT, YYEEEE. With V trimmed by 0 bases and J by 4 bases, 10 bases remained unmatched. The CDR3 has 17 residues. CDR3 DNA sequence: TGTGCCAGCAGCTTGGTCATTGTTCCGGGACAGGGGTACGAGCAGTACTTC. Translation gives CASSLVIVPGQGYEQYF.

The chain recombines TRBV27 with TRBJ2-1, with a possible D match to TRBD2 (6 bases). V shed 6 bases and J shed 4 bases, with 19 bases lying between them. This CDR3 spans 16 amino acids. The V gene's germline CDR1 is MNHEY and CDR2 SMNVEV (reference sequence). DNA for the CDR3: TGTGCCAGCAGCCATGGGGCGGGGAGACTATACAATGAGCAGTTCTTC. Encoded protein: CASSHGAGRLYNEQFF.

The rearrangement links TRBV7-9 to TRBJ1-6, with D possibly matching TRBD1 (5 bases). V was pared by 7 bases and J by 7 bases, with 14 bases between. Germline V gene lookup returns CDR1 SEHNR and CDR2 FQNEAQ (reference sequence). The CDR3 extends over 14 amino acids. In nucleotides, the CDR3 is TGTGCCAGCACCACCAACAAGGGGAATTCACCCCTCCACTTT. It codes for CASTTNKGNSPLHF.

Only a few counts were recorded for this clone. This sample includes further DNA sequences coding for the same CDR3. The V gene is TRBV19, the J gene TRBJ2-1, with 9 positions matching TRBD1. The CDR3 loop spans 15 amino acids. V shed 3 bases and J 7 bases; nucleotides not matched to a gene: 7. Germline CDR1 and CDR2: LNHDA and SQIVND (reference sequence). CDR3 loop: CASSIQDRGQNEQFF. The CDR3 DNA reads TGTGCCAGTAGTATCCAGGACAGGGGCCAAAATGAGCAGTTCTTC.

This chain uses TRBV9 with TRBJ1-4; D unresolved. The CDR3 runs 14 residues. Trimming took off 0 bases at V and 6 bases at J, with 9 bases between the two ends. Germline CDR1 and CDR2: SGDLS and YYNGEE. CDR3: CASSVEALDEKLFF. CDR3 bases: TGTGCCAGCAGCGTAGAGGCACTAGATGAAAAACTGTTTTTT.

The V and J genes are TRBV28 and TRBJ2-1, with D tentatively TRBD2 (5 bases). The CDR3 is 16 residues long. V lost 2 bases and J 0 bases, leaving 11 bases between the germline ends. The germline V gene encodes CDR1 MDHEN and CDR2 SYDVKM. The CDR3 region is CASSLDTGSSYNEQFF. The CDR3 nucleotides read TGTGCCAGCAGTTTAGATACGGGAAGCTCCTACAATGAGCAGTTCTTC.

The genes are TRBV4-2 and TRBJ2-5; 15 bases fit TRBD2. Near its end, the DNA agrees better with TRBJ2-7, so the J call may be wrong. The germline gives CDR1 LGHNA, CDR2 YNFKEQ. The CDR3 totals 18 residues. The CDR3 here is CASSMRTSGRALPYEQYF. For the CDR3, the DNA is TGTGCCAGCAGCATGAGGACTAGCGGGAGGGCCCTCCCCTACGAGCAGTACTTC.

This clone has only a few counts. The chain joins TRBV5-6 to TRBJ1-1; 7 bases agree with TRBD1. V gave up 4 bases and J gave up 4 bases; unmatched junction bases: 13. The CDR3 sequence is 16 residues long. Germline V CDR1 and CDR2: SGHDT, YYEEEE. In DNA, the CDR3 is TGTGCCAGCAGCCCCATCGACAGGGTCGTTGGCACTGAAGCTTTCTTT. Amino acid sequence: CASSPIDRVVGTEAFF.

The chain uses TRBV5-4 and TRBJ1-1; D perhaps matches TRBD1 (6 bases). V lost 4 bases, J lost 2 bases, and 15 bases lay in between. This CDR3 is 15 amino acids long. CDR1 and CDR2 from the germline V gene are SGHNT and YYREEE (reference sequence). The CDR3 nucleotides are TGTGCCAGCAGCCCGACCCGGGGGGCTAACACTGAAGCTTTCTTT. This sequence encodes CASSPTRGANTEAFF. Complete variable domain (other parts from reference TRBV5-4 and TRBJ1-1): ETGVTQSPTHLIKTRGQQVTLRCSSQSGHNTVSWYQQALGQGPQFIFQYYREEENGRGNFPPRFSGLQFPNYSSELNVNALELDDSALYLCASSPTRGANTEAFFGQGTRLTVV.

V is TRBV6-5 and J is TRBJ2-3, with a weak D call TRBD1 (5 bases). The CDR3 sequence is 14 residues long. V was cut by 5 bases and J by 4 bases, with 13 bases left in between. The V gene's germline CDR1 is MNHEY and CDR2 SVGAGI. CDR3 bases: TGTGCCAGCAGTCGAATAGGGGCTTCAGATACGCAGTATTTT. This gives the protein CASSRIGASDTQYF.

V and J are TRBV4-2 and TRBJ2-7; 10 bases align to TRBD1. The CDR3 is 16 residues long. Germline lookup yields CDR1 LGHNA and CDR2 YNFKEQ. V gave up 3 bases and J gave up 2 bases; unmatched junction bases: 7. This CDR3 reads CASSQAGQGGTYEQYF. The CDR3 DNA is TGTGCCAGCAGCCAGGCCGGACAGGGGGGAACCTACGAGCAGTACTTC.

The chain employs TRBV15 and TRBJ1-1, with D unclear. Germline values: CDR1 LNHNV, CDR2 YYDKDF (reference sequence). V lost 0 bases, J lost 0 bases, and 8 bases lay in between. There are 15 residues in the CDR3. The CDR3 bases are TGTGCCACCAGCAGAGAAAAAGGAGTGAACACTGAAGCTTTCTTT. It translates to CATSREKGVNTEAFF.

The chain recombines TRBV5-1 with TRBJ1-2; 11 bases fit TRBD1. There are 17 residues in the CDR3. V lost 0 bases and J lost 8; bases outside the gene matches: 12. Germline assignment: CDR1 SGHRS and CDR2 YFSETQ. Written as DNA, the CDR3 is TGCGCCAGCAGCTTGGGAGACGGGGACAGGGGGTATCACGGCTACACCTTC. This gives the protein CASSLGDGDRGYHGYTF.

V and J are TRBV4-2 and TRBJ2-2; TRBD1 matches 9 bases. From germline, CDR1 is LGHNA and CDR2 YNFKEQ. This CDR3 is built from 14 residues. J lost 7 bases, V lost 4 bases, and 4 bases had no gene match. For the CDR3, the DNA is TGTGCCAGCAGCCCGACGGACAGGGGCGGGGAGCTGTTTTTT. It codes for CASSPTDRGGELFF.